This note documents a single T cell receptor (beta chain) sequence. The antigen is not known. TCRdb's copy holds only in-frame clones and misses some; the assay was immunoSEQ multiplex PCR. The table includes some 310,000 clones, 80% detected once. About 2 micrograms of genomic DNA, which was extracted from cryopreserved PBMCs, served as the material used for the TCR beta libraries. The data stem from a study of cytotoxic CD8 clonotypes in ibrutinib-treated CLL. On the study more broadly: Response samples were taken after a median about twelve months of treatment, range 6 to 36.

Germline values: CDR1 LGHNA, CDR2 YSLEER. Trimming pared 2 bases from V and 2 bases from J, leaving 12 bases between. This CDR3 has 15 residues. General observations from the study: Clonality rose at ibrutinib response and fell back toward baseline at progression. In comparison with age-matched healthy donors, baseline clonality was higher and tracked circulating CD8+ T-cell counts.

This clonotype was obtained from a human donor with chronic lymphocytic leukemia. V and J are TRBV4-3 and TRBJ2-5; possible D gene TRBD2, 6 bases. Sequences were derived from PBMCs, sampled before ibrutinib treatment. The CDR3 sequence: CASSQKWRGQETQYF. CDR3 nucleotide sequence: TGCGCCAGCAGCCAAAAATGGAGGGGACAAGAGACCCAGTACTTC.